This TCR beta chain was obtained from a study of blood T cells in healthy people across ages. Sample-barcoded 5' priming and a J-beta primer mix drove a second PCR of roughly 6 to 12 cycles. TCRdb ran MiXCR on the 5' RACE reads and lists one entry per CDR3 protein. The repertoire holds 1.2 million to 1.5 million distinct CDR3 sequences, with around 55% as singletons. The ends were cut back, 0 bases at V and 6 bases at J, with 14 bases in the middle. CDR1 MNHEY and CDR2 SVGEGT come from the germline V gene. The CDR3 has 15 amino acids. The sequence came from a man in his late teens or twenties in good health. Sequencing was done on a sample of blood. The chain couples TRBV6-2 or TRBV6-3 to TRBJ2-5; the D gene could be TRBD1 or TRBD2 (5 bases each). CDR3 protein: CASSYSSGTRKTQYF. CDR3 nucleotides: TGTGCCAGCAGTTACTCGTCCGGGACCAGGAAGACCCAGTACTTC.